A selection of T cell receptor beta chains follows, all from one sample in a study of shared clonotypes between healthy human individuals. Produced via immunoSEQ multiplex PCR; TCRdb's table is partial and in-frame only. The sample gives 950,000 to 1,300,000 clones, 60% to 80% of which show up once; approximately 1.5% is in the top ten. Sequences were obtained from memory CD4+ T cells sorted from blood. The receptors stem from a man between 18 and 29 years old in good health. Each CDR3 is given with its conserved first and last residue. D genes are given only for firm matches. Where a row states a size, it is once, few, many or the class of an expanded clone; other rows omit it.

-	TRBV15	TRBJ2-5	-	TGTGCCACCAGCAGAGATGTAGTAGGGAGTGAGACCCAGTACTTC	CATSRDVVGSETQYF
-	TRBV19	TRBJ1-3	-	TGTGCCAGTAGCGTCCAAGGGGGAAACACCATATATTTT	CASSVQGGNTIYF
-	TRBV30	TRBJ1-5	-	TGTGCCTGGAGTGTACGCGGCAGGGGCAATCAGCCCCAGCATTTT	CAWSVRGRGNQPQHF
-	TRBV5-1	TRBJ1-1	-	TGCGCCAGCAGCTTGGCCTGGGGGGGAACTGAAGCTTTCTTT	CASSLAWGGTEAFF
-	TRBV5-1	TRBJ2-3	TRBD2	TGCGCCAGCAGCCCTATGAGCGGGAGTGGGGCTACAGATACGCAGTATTTT	CASSPMSGSGATDTQYF
-	TRBV28	TRBJ2-1	-	TGTGCCAGCAGTCTCCCGACCCAGCAGTTCTTC	CASSLPTQQFF
once	TRBV14	TRBJ1-1	-	TGTGCCAGCAGCAATCCCGCGCAGGTGAACACTGAAGCTTTCTTT	CASSNPAQVNTEAFF
-	TRBV9	TRBJ1-6	-	TGTGCCAGCAGCGCGGGACTCGAACTCTATAATTCACCCCTCCACTTT	CASSAGLELYNSPLHF
-	TRBV29-1	TRBJ1-1	-	TGCAGCGTTGAAAGGTTGGGGACTGAAGCTTTCTTT	CSVERLGTEAFF
-	TRBV6-4	TRBJ1-2	-	TGTGCCAGCAGTGCAACAGGGACTAACTATGGCTACACCTTC	CASSATGTNYGYTF
-	TRBV30	TRBJ1-5	-	TGTGCCTGGAGTGGAGGACTAAAGAATCAGCCCCAGCATTTT	CAWSGGLKNQPQHF
few	TRBV7-7	TRBJ2-7	TRBD1	TGTGCTAGCAGCTTAGACGGGACAGGGCCTTCCTACGAGCAGTACTTC	CASSLDGTGPSYEQYF
-	TRBV19	TRBJ2-7	-	TGTGCCAGTAGTATAGACGGGACAAAGGGGAAGTACTTC	CASSIDGTKGKYF
many	TRBV5-6	TRBJ1-1	-	TGTGCCAGCAGCTTGTTTGGCGACGGGGGGAACACTGAAGCTTTCTTT	CASSLFGDGGNTEAFF
few	TRBV2	TRBJ2-7	-	TGTGCCAGCAGGCGACCCCTCTCCTACGAGCAGTACTTC	CASRRPLSYEQYF
-	TRBV9	TRBJ2-7	-	TGTGCCAGCAGCGTCGGAGGGGACTCCTACGAGCAGTACTTC	CASSVGGDSYEQYF
-	TRBV5-6	TRBJ1-2	TRBD1	TGTGCCAGCAGGCATACGGACAGGGGGACTTATGGCTACACCTTC	CASRHTDRGTYGYTF
-	TRBV28	TRBJ2-7	-	TGTGCCAGCAGGGGTCTACAGGCGACGGGGGAGCAGTACTTC	CASRGLQATGEQYF
-	TRBV5-4	TRBJ2-1	-	TGTGCCAGCAGCCCGGGGGAGTTTATAAATGAGCAGTTCTTC	CASSPGEFINEQFF
-	TRBV7-2	TRBJ2-7	-	TGTGCCAGCAGCTTAGACCGCGCCGAGCAGTACTTC	CASSLDRAEQYF
-	TRBV6-6	TRBJ2-3	-	TGTGCCAGCATGAGGACAAGCACAGATACGCAGTATTTT	CASMRTSTDTQYF
-	TRBV6-6	TRBJ1-5	-	TGTGCCAGCAGCCCCGCGAGTAGCAATCAGCCCCAGCATTTT	CASSPASSNQPQHF
-	TRBV4-1	TRBJ1-5	-	TGCGCCAGCAGCCCTTGGGGGGTTTTACAGCCCCAGCATTTT	CASSPWGVLQPQHF
-	TRBV6-1	TRBJ1-5	TRBD1	TGTGCCAGCTACTATCCGGGACAGGGTCAGCCCCAGCATTTT	CASYYPGQGQPQHF
-	TRBV6-1	TRBJ2-1	-	TGTGCCAGCAGGCCAGGGCTTTACAATGAGCAGTTCTTC	CASRPGLYNEQFF
-	TRBV7-2	TRBJ1-2	-	TGTGCCAGCAGCTTAATACGCGTCGGTGGCTACACCTTC	CASSLIRVGGYTF
once	TRBV7-4	TRBJ2-7	-	TGTGCCAGCAGCTTCCCTATTCTCAGGTGCCCTTCCTACGAGCAGTACTTC	CASSFPILRCPSYEQYF
few	TRBV9	TRBJ2-5	-	TGTGCCAGCAGCCCTCAAAACCAAGAGACCCAGTACTTC	CASSPQNQETQYF
-	TRBV19	TRBJ2-7	-	TGTGCCAGTAGTATTTCGTCTCTGAGCTCCTACGAGCAGTACTTC	CASSISSLSSYEQYF
-	TRBV7-2	TRBJ1-1	-	TGTGCCAGCAGCTTAAGAACCTTCTCTGAAGCTTTCTTT	CASSLRTFSEAFF
-	TRBV23-1	TRBJ2-7	-	TGCGCCAGCAGTCAATCCAGCAACGCCTCCTACGAGCAGTACTTC	CASSQSSNASYEQYF
-	TRBV30	TRBJ2-5	TRBD2	TGTGCCTCACGAGCGGGGGGGCCAGGGGAGACCCAGTACTTC	CASRAGGPGETQYF
-	TRBV10-3	TRBJ1-5	TRBD1	TGTGCCATCAGCGGACAGGGGGCTGAGCCCCAGCATTTT	CAISGQGAEPQHF
-	TRBV5-1	TRBJ2-2	TRBD2	TGCGCCAGCACTGGACTAGCGGGAGTCACCGGGGAGCTGTTTTTT	CASTGLAGVTGELFF
-	TRBV1	TRBJ2-1	-	TGCACCAGCCCCCGGGGACTAGCGCGAAACCACTCCTACAATGAGCAGTTCTTC	CTSPRGLARNHSYNEQFF
-	TRBV6-1	TRBJ2-1	-	TGTGCCAGCAGCAAGGAACAACGGAATGAGCAGTTCTTC	CASSKEQRNEQFF
-	TRBV21-1	TRBJ1-2	-	TGTGCCAGCAGCAAAGGGGGACAGGGACCGGATGGCTACACCTTC	CASSKGGQGPDGYTF
-	TRBV10-1	TRBJ1-1	-	TGCGCCAGCAGTGAAAGACCCCACGGGGACCGTCGCACTGAAGCTTTCTTT	CASSERPHGDRRTEAFF
-	TRBV6-1	TRBJ2-7	TRBD1	TGTGCCAGCACCCAGGGCGGGACAGGGGCCCACGAGCAGTACTTC	CASTQGGTGAHEQYF
once	TRBV15	TRBJ2-3	TRBD1	TGTGCCACCAGCAGAAACAGGGGAGATACGCAGTATTTT	CATSRNRGDTQYF
-	TRBV30	TRBJ2-3	-	TGTGCCTGGAGATCCAACCCCTATACGCAGTATTTT	CAWRSNPYTQYF
-	TRBV11-2	TRBJ2-5	TRBD2	TGTGCCAGCAGCACCCGCCTACTAGCGGGGCAAGAGACCCAGTACTTC	CASSTRLLAGQETQYF
-	TRBV5-1	TRBJ1-3	-	TGCGCCAGCAGCGGAGGGGCCGAGACTTCTGGAAACACCATATATTTT	CASSGGAETSGNTIYF
-	TRBV9	TRBJ1-6	-	TGTGCCAGCAGCGTGAATAATTCACCCCTCCACTTT	CASSVNNSPLHF
-	TRBV11-3	TRBJ2-7	-	TGTGCCAGCAGCTCGGCGGGCTCCTACGAGCAGTACTTC	CASSSAGSYEQYF
-	TRBV30	TRBJ2-6	-	TGTGCCCAGGGTGGCTCTGGGGCCAACGTCCTGACTTTC	CAQGGSGANVLTF
-	TRBV5-1	TRBJ2-2	TRBD2	TGCGCCAGCAGCTTGGGCGCTAGCGGGAGTTTAGGGTACACCGGGGAGCTGTTTTTT	CASSLGASGSLGYTGELFF
-	TRBV25-1	TRBJ1-6	-	TGTGCCAGCAGTGATCCGAGGTTGGCCTATAATTCACCCCTCCACTTT	CASSDPRLAYNSPLHF
-	TRBV6-4	TRBJ1-5	TRBD1	TGTGCCAGCAGTGACAGGACAGGGTTTGGGGTGGGTCAGCCCCAGCATTTT	CASSDRTGFGVGQPQHF
once	TRBV5-1	TRBJ2-1	-	TGCGCCAGCAGCTTGGACAGGCCGAACAATGAGCAGTTCTTC	CASSLDRPNNEQFF
-	TRBV27	TRBJ2-7	TRBD2	TGTGCCAGCAGTTTCGGGGGGAGCTCCTACGAGCAGTACTTC	CASSFGGSSYEQYF
-	TRBV4-3	TRBJ2-7	TRBD1	TGCGCCAGCAGCCAAGCTAAGGGGGCTGACGAGCAGTACTTC	CASSQAKGADEQYF
-	TRBV20-1	TRBJ2-3	-	TGCAGTGCCAAAACCACAGATACGCAGTATTTT	CSAKTTDTQYF
-	TRBV7-9	TRBJ2-7	-	TGTGCCAGCAGCTTACCGATGGGAAGGGACGAGCAGTACTTC	CASSLPMGRDEQYF
-	TRBV28	TRBJ2-5	TRBD2	TGTGCCAGCAGTTCAACCACTAGCGGGAGGAGAGAGACCCAGTACTTC	CASSSTTSGRRETQYF